This paragraph covers one T cell receptor beta chain sequence. The CDR3 length is 12 residues. Trimming removed 1 base from V and 11 bases from J, with 9 bases in between. Germline CDR1 and CDR2: SEHNR and FQNEAQ (reference sequence). This sample stems from a study of radiation and T cells in renal cell carcinoma. The time point here: blood 4 weeks post-SBRT, at nephrectomy. Indicated treatment: 15 Gy SBRT to primary tumor, nephrectomy 4 weeks later. Method: immunoSEQ multiplex PCR; TCRdb's copy keeps in-frame clones and lacks some. Among 150,000 to 200,000 clones listed, around 89% were seen once. The specimen comprised blood, sampled from a patient whose treatment included radiotherapy and nephrectomy. The origin of this receptor is a woman in her forties or fifties with renal cell carcinoma. The rearrangement joins TRBV7-9 to TRBJ2-1; D is unresolved. CDR3 nucleotides: TGTGCCAGCAGCTTAGAGAGCCAAAAGCAGTTCTTC. The encoded protein is CASSLESQKQFF.